The clone carrying this T cell receptor beta chain was observed once. The ends were cut back, 1 base at V and 1 base at J, with 11 bases in the middle. CDR1 SGHRS and CDR2 YFSETQ come from the germline V gene. This CDR3 is built from 15 residues. This entry comes from a study of blood T cell repertoires in COVID-19. The wider study: Samples of COVID-19 (acute and convalescent) were obtained from the United States, Italy and Spain. T cells, B-cell-depleted T cells, or PBMCs provided the cDNA or gDNA that served as material.

In Seattle, patients joined the study during active infection and were tracked longitudinally. In the authors' workflow: For nucleated cells, counts were estimated from reference gene primer amplification. TCRdb's copy holds only in-frame clones and misses some; the assay was immunoSEQ multiplex PCR. The DNA was the basis for D and trimming; V, J and clone size are from that table. The profile covers around 300,000 clones, with 75% to 90% appearing a single time and less than 3.5% taken by the ten largest. This clonotype was obtained from a woman aged 25 to 39 with COVID-19, enrolled during active disease. The sample comprised peripheral blood. This sequence joins TRBV5-1 and TRBJ2-5; no definite D call. This CDR3 reads CASSLNVAGQETQYF. As DNA, the CDR3 is TGCGCCAGCAGCTTGAATGTGGCAGGCCAAGAGACCCAGTACTTC. The full variable domain, its missing parts supplied by reference TRBV5-1 and TRBJ2-5, is KAGVTQTPRYLIKTRGQQVTLSCSPISGHRSVSWYQQTPGQGLQFLFEYFSETQRNKGNFPGRFSGRQFSNSRSEMNVSTLELGDSALYLCASSLNVAGQETQYFGPGTRLLVL.